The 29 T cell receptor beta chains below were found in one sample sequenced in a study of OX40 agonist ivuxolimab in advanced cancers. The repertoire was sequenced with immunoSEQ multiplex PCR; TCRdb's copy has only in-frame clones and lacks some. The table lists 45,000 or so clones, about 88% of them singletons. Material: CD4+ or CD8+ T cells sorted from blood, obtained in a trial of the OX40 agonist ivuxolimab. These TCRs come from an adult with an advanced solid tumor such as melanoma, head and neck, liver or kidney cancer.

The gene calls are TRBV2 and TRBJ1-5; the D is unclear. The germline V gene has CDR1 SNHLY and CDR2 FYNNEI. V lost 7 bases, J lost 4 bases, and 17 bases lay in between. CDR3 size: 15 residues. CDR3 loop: CASKRTPWRNQPQHF. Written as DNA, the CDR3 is TGTGCCAGCAAACGCACACCCTGGAGGAATCAGCCCCAGCATTTT.

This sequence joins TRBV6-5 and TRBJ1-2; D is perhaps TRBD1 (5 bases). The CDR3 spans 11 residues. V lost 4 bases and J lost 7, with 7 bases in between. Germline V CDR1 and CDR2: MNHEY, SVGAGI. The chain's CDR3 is CASSSQGGYTF. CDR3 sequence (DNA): TGTGCCAGCAGTTCCCAGGGTGGCTACACCTTC.

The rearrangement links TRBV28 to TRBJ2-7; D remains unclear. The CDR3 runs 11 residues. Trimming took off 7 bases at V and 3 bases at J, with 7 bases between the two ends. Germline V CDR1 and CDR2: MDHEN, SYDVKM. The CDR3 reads CASTANYEQYF. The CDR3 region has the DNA TGTGCCAGCACAGCGAACTACGAGCAGTACTTC.

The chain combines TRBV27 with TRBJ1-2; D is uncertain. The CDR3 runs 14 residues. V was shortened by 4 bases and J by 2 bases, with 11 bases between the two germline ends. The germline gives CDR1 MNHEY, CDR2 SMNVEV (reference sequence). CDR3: CASSSSDGNYGYTF. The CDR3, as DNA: TGTGCCAGCAGTTCATCGGACGGGAACTATGGCTACACCTTC.

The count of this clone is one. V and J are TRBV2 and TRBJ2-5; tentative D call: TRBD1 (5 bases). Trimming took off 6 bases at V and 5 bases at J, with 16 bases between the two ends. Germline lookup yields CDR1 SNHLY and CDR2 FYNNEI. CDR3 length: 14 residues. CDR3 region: CASSRTYLLETQYF. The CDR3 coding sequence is TGTGCCAGCAGCAGGACATACCTCCTTGAGACCCAGTACTTC.

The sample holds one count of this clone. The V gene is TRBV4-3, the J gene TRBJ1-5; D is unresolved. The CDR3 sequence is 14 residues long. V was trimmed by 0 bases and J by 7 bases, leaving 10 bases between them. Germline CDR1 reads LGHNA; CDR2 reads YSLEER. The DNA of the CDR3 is TGCGCCAGCAGCCAAGATACTGGGGAGCAGCCCCAGCATTTT. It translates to CASSQDTGEQPQHF.

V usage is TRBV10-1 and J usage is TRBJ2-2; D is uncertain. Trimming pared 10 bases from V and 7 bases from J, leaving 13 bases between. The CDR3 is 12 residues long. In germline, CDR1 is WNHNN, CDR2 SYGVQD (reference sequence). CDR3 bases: TGCGCCACCCCACTCAGTGGCGGGGAGCTGTTTTTT. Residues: CATPLSGGELFF.

The CDR3 is CASSYLVTNTEAFF. In DNA form, the CDR3 reads TGTGCCAGCAGTTACTTGGTGACGAACACTGAAGCTTTCTTT. V is TRBV6-5 and J is TRBJ1-1; unclear D gene. Trimming left V 1 base short and J 1 base short, with 7 bases between. The germline V gene encodes CDR1 MNHEY and CDR2 SVGAGI. This CDR3 is built from 14 residues.

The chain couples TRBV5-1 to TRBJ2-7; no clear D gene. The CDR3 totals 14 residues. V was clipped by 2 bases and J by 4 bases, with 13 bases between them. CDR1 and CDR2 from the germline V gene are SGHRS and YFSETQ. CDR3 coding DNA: TGCGCCAGCAGCTTCTCTGGGGTGCGATACGAGCAGTACTTC. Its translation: CASSFSGVRYEQYF.

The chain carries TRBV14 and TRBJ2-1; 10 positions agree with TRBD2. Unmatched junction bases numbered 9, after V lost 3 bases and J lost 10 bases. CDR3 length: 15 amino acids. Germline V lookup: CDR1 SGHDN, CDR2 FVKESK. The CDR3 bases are TGTGCCAGCAGCCACCTTATTCATAGCGGGGGGGAGCAGTTCTTC. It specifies CASSHLIHSGGEQFF. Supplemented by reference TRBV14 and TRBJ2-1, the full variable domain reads EAGVTQFPSHSVIEKGQTVTLRCDPISGHDNLYWYRRVMGKEIKFLLHFVKESKQDESGMPNNRFLAERTGGTYSTLKVQPAELEDSGVYFCASSHLIHSGGEQFFGPGTRLTVL.

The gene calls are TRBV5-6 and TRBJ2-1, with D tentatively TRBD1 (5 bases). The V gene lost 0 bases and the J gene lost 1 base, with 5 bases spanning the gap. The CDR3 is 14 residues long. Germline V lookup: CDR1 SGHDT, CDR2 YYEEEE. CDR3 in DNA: TGTGCCAGCAGCTTGGGACAGTCCTACAATGAGCAGTTCTTC. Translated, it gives CASSLGQSYNEQFF. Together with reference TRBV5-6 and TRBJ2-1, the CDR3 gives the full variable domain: DAGVTQSPTHLIKTRGQQVTLRCSPKSGHDTVSWYQQALGQGPQFIFQYYEEEERQRGNFPDRFSGHQFPNYSSELNVNALLLGDSALYLCASSLGQSYNEQFFGPGTRLTVL.

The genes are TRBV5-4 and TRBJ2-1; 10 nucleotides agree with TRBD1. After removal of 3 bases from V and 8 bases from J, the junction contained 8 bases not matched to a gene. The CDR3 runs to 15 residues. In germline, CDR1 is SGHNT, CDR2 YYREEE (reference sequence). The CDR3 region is CASSWDRGPRDEQFF. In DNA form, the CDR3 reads TGTGCCAGCAGCTGGGACAGGGGCCCAAGGGATGAGCAGTTCTTC.

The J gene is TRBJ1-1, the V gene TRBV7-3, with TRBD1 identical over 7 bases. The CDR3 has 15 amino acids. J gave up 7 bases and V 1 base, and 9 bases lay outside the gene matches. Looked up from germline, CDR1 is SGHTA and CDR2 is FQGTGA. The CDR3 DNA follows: TGTGCCAGCAGCTTAATAGGCGGAGGGGGCCGTGAAGCTTTCTTT. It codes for CASSLIGGGGREAFF.

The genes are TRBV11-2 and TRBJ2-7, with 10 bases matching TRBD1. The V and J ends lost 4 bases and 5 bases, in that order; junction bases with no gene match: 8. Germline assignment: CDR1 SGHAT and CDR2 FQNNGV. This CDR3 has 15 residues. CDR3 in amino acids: CASSSEGQGFNEQYF. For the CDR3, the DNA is TGTGCCAGCAGCTCCGAGGGACAGGGGTTCAACGAGCAGTACTTC.

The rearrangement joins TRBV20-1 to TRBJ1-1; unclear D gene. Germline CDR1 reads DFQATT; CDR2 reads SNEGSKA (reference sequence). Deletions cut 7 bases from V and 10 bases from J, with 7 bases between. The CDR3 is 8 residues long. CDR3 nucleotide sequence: TGCAGTGACAACTCAGCTTTCTTT. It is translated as CSDNSAFF.

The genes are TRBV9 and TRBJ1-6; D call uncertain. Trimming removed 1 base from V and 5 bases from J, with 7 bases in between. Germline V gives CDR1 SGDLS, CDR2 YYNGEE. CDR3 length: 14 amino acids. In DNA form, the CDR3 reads TGTGCCAGCAGCGTACAGGTCCATAATTCACCCCTCCACTTT. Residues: CASSVQVHNSPLHF.

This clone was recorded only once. CDR3 nucleotide sequence: TGCGCCAGCAGCTTGGGTACAGTCCAAGAGACCCAGTACTTC. Its protein product is CASSLGTVQETQYF. The chain links TRBV5-1 to TRBJ2-5; D not certain. The length of the CDR3 is 14 residues. Trimming removed 0 bases at V and 1 base at J, with 7 bases between. Germline CDR1 SGHRS, CDR2 YFSETQ.

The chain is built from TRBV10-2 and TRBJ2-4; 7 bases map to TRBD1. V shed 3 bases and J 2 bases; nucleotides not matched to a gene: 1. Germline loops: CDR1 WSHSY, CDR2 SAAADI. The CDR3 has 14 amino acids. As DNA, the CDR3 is TGCGCCAGCAGTGAACAGGGGACCAAAAACATTCAGTACTTC. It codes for CASSEQGTKNIQYF.

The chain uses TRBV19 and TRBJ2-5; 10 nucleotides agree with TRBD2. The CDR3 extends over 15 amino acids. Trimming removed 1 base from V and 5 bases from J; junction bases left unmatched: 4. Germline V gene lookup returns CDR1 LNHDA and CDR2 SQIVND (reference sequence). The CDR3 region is CASSIGLAGVETQYF. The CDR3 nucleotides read TGTGCCAGTAGTATAGGCCTAGCGGGAGTTGAGACCCAGTACTTC.

The CDR3 bases are TGTGCCAGCAGCGTACGGACAGGGGGCGATGAGCAGTTCTTC. This sequence encodes CASSVRTGGDEQFF. J is TRBJ2-1 and V is TRBV9, with TRBD1 matching over 11 bases. V gave up 1 base and J gave up 8 bases; unmatched junction bases: 2. In germline, CDR1 is SGDLS, CDR2 YYNGEE. This CDR3 is built from 14 residues.

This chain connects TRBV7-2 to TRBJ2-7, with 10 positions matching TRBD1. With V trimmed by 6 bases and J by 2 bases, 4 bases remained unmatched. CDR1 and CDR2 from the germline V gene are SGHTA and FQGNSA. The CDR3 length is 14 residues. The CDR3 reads CASRIGQGAYEQYF. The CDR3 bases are TGTGCCAGCAGGATCGGACAGGGGGCCTACGAGCAGTACTTC. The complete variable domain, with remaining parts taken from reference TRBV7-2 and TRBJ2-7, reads GAGVSQSPSNKVTEKGKDVELRCDPISGHTALYWYRQSLGQGLEFLIYFQGNSAPDKSGLPSDRFSAERTGGSVSTLTIQRTQQEDSAVYLCASRIGQGAYEQYFGPGTRLTVT.

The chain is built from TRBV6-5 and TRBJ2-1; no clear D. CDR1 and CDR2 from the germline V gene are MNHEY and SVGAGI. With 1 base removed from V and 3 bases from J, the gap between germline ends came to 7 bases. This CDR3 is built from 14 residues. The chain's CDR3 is CASSYYWSYNEQFF. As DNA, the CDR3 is TGTGCCAGCAGTTACTATTGGAGCTACAATGAGCAGTTCTTC.

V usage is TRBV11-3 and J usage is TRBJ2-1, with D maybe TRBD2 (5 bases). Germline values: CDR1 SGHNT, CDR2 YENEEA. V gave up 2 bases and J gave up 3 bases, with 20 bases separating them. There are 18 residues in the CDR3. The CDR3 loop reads CASSLYPPSGSRYNEQFF. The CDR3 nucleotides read TGTGCCAGCAGCTTATACCCCCCGAGCGGTTCTCGCTACAATGAGCAGTTCTTC.

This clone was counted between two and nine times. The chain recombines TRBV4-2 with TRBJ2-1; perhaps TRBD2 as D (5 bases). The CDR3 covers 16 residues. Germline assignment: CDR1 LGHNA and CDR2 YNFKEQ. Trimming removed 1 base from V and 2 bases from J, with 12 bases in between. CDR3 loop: CASSQVGPGTYNEQFF. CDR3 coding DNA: TGTGCCAGCAGCCAAGTAGGTCCGGGAACCTACAATGAGCAGTTCTTC.

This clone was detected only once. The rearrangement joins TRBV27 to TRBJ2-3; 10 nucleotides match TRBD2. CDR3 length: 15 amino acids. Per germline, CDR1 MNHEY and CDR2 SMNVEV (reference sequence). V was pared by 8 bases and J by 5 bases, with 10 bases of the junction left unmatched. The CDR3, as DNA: TGTGCCAGCCGATCGCTAGCGGGAGTTCTAGATACGCAGTATTTT. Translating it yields CASRSLAGVLDTQYF.

The CDR3 is CASSFQGEDTQYF. CDR3 DNA: TGTGCCAGCAGCTTTCAGGGAGAAGATACGCAGTATTTT. This chain joins TRBV5-4 and TRBJ2-3; D could derive from TRBD1 or TRBD2 (5 bases each). Germline loops: CDR1 SGHNT, CDR2 YYREEE (reference sequence). This CDR3 spans 13 amino acids. V was cut by 2 bases and J by 5 bases, with 9 bases left in between.

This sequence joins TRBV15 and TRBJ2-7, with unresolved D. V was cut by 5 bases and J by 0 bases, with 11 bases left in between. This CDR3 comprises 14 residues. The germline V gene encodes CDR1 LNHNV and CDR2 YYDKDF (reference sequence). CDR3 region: CATSLGIYSYEQYF. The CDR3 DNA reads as TGTGCCACCAGCCTGGGTATTTACTCCTACGAGCAGTACTTC.

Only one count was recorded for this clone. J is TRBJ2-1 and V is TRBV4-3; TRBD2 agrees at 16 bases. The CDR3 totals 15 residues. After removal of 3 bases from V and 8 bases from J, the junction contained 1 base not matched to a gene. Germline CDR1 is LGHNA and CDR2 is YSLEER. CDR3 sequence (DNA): TGCGCCAGCAGCCAGGGACTAGCGGGGGGGGATGAGCAGTTCTTC. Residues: CASSQGLAGGDEQFF.

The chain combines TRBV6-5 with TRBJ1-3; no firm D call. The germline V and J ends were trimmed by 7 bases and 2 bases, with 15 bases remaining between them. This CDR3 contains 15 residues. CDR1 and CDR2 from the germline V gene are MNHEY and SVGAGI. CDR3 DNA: TGTGCCAGCATCCCGGGCAGGTCGACTGGAAACACCATATATTTT. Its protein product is CASIPGRSTGNTIYF.